A selection of T cell receptor beta chains follows, all from one sample in a study of cytomegalovirus exposure and HLA in healthy donors. Clones were read by immunoSEQ multiplex PCR, and TCRdb kept only the in-frame ones, dropping some. In the table there are approximately 150,000 clones, roughly 80% of which are singletons. The sample consisted of PBMCs. The receptors were gathered from a man aged 25 to 45 in good health and CMV-seropositive. Each CDR3 is given with its conserved first and last residue. The order of the fields is V gene, J gene, clone size, D gene, CDR3 DNA, CDR3 protein. The D gene is left open where the match is weak. Clone size, where shown, is once, few, many, or a class for clones that have expanded.

>TRBV11-2|TRBJ1-4|NA|TRBD1
TGTGCCAGCAGCTCCATCCGGACAGGGGAGGCAAAACTGTTTTTT
CASSSIRTGEAKLFF
>TRBV18|TRBJ1-2|NA|TRBD1
TGTGCCAGCGCACAGGGGGCCTATGGCTACACCTTC
CASAQGAYGYTF
>TRBV9|TRBJ1-6|few|NA
TGTGCCAGCAGCGTAGAGGCAGACATTTCACCCCTCCACTTT
CASSVEADISPLHF
>TRBV27|TRBJ2-1|few|TRBD1
TGTGCCAGCACCCCTTGGGGACAGGGTTACAATGAGCAGTTCTTC
CASTPWGQGYNEQFF
>TRBV7-2|TRBJ1-2|few|NA
TGTGCCAGCAGCTTAGAAGGGTGGGGGGGAAGCTACACCTTC
CASSLEGWGGSYTF
>TRBV2|TRBJ2-5|NA|TRBD1
TGTGCCAGCAGTCGACAGGGGGCGCGGTGGAGAGAGACCCAGTACTTC
CASSRQGARWRETQYF
>TRBV2|TRBJ2-7|NA|TRBD1
TGTGCCAGCAGCTACAGGGGGGCCTACGAGCAGTACTTC
CASSYRGAYEQYF
>TRBV6-6|TRBJ1-5|few|TRBD1
TGTGCCAGCAGTCCAAGGACAGGGGGTACGGTTCAGCCCCAGCATTTT
CASSPRTGGTVQPQHF
>TRBV11-2|TRBJ1-1|NA|NA
TGTGCCAGCAGCCCCCAGGCCACTGAAGCTTTCTTT
CASSPQATEAFF
>TRBV11-2|TRBJ2-7|NA|NA
TGTGCCAGCAGCTCCCGACTGGGCGAGCAGTACTTC
CASSSRLGEQYF
>TRBV19|TRBJ1-6|NA|NA
TGTGCCAGTGCTCCGGCAGGGCAGTCACCCCTCCACTTT
CASAPAGQSPLHF
>TRBV6-6|TRBJ2-1|NA|TRBD2
TGTGCCAGCACTCGTAGCGGGGCCTCCTACAATGAGCAGTTCTTC
CASTRSGASYNEQFF
>TRBV6-5|TRBJ2-7|once|NA
TGTGCCAGCAGTTACAGGGGATCCCTTGGGGAGCAGTACTTC
CASSYRGSLGEQYF
>TRBV27|TRBJ2-5|NA|TRBD2
TGTGCCAGCACCCCACGGGCGGGGGGGACTGAAGAGACCCAGTACTTC
CASTPRAGGTEETQYF
>TRBV7-3|TRBJ2-5|NA|NA
TGTGCCAGCAGCTCGTGGAGGTCCCGATACTTC
CASSSWRSRYF
>TRBV25-1|TRBJ1-6|few|NA
TGTGCCAGCAGTGAATGGCGGGGAAGCAATTCACCCCTCCACTTT
CASSEWRGSNSPLHF
>TRBV11-2|TRBJ2-5|NA|TRBD2
TGTGCCGAGAGCGGGGGACCAATTGGAGAGACCCAGTACTTC
CAESGGPIGETQYF
>TRBV9|TRBJ2-5|NA|NA
TGTGCCAGCAGCGCCTTCGCTGACACAGGAAGACAAGAGACCCAGTACTTC
CASSAFADTGRQETQYF
>TRBV5-8|TRBJ2-2|NA|TRBD2
TGTGCCAGCAGCTCGGGACTAGCGGGGGACACCGGGGAGCTGTTTTTT
CASSSGLAGDTGELFF
>TRBV10-2|TRBJ1-2|NA|NA
TGCGCCAGCAGTGATTTAGGGGCATATGGCTACACCTTC
CASSDLGAYGYTF
>TRBV18|TRBJ1-5|NA|NA
TGTGCCAGCTCAGTACAGGGACGTGGGAGTAGCAATCAGCCCCAGCATTTT
CASSVQGRGSSNQPQHF
>TRBV6-5|TRBJ1-1|NA|NA
TGTGCCAGCAGTTACGCGAACCCGAACACTGAAGCTTTCTTT
CASSYANPNTEAFF
>TRBV7-9|TRBJ2-2|NA|NA
TGTGCCAGCAGCCGATCCGGGAGTCAGGTCGCCGGGGAGCTGTTTTTT
CASSRSGSQVAGELFF
>TRBV5-6|TRBJ1-4|NA|NA
TGTGCCAGCAGCTTAAGAACTCCCAATGAAAAACTGTTTTTT
CASSLRTPNEKLFF
>TRBV20-1|TRBJ1-1|NA|NA
TGCAGTGGGGGGGTGAACACTGAAGCTTTCTTT
CSGGVNTEAFF
>TRBV2|TRBJ1-5|NA|NA
TGTGCCAGCAGTGAAGGAAGGCAGGGGCGCAATCAGCCCCAGCATTTT
CASSEGRQGRNQPQHF
>TRBV27|TRBJ2-3|once|NA
TGTGCCAGCAACGGGGGGCCCTTCACAGATACGCAGTATTTT
CASNGGPFTDTQYF
>TRBV12-2|TRBJ2-3|once|NA
TGTGCAAGTCGCCTAGAGAGGACTAGCGGGGGGACAGATACGCAGTATTTT
CASRLERTSGGTDTQYF
>TRBV11-2|TRBJ2-7|NA|TRBD1
TGTGCCAGCAGCCCCGTCGGGGCTTCGGTCCAGGGGGCATCCGAGCAGTACTTC
CASSPVGASVQGASEQYF
>TRBV2|TRBJ2-7|NA|NA
TGTGCCAGCAGCTCAGAGCGGTACGAGCAGTACTTC
CASSSERYEQYF
>TRBV11-2|TRBJ2-7|NA|TRBD1
TGTGCCAGCAGCACCTACTCGACAGGGCCCTACGAGCAGTACTTC
CASSTYSTGPYEQYF
>TRBV27|TRBJ2-7|NA|TRBD1
TGTGCCAGCAGTTTATCTCGCAGGGGGCGGAATGCCTACGAGCAGTACTTC
CASSLSRRGRNAYEQYF
>TRBV29-1|TRBJ1-2|NA|NA
TGCAGCGTTGAAGACGGGGAGGACTACACCTTC
CSVEDGEDYTF
>TRBV18|TRBJ1-1|once|NA
TGTGCCAACTCACCAACGGGGGATGAAGCTTTCTTT
CANSPTGDEAFF
>TRBV7-2|TRBJ2-7|NA|TRBD1
TGTGCCAGCAGCATCTGGGACAGGGGCTACGAGCAGTACTTC
CASSIWDRGYEQYF
>TRBV29-1|TRBJ2-3|NA|NA
TGCAGCGTCAGAACAGGGAGCCCAGATACGCAGTATTTT
CSVRTGSPDTQYF
>TRBV19|TRBJ1-6|NA|TRBD1
TGTGCCAGTAGTTGGGGGACAGGGGGCACGAATTCACCCCTCCACTTT
CASSWGTGGTNSPLHF
>TRBV10-1|TRBJ2-7|few|TRBD2
TGCGCCAGCAAAGACGGGACTAGCGACGAGCAGTACTTC
CASKDGTSDEQYF
>TRBV5-4|TRBJ2-5|NA|NA
TGTGCCAGCAGCTTTCCCCAGGAGACCCAGTACTTC
CASSFPQETQYF
>TRBV7-8|TRBJ1-2|NA|TRBD1
TGTGCCAGCAGCTTAGGGGGGGGACAGGGAAACTATGGCTACACCTTC
CASSLGGGQGNYGYTF
>TRBV4-3|TRBJ2-7|NA|NA
TGCGCCAGCAGCCAAGATCGGCTAGGGACATACGAGCAGTACTTC
CASSQDRLGTYEQYF
>TRBV5-1|TRBJ2-1|once|TRBD2
TGCGCCAGCAGCCCCGTTAGCGGGGGGTCTGTAAATGAGCAGTTCTTC
CASSPVSGGSVNEQFF
>TRBV7-2|TRBJ1-1|NA|NA
TGTGCCAGCAGCTTGATACACGTGAACACTGAAGCTTTCTTT
CASSLIHVNTEAFF
>TRBV10-1|TRBJ2-2|NA|TRBD1
TGCGCCAGCAGTGATCCGACAGGGTCTGGCACCGGGGAGCTGTTTTTT
CASSDPTGSGTGELFF
>TRBV4-3|TRBJ2-1|NA|NA
TGCGCCAGCAGCCCCCGCGCCCGGGACAAGAACAATGAGCAGTTCTTC
CASSPRARDKNNEQFF
>TRBV27|TRBJ2-7|NA|NA
TGTGCCAGCAGTTCCACCGAGACAGTCCCCTACGAGCAGTACTTC
CASSSTETVPYEQYF